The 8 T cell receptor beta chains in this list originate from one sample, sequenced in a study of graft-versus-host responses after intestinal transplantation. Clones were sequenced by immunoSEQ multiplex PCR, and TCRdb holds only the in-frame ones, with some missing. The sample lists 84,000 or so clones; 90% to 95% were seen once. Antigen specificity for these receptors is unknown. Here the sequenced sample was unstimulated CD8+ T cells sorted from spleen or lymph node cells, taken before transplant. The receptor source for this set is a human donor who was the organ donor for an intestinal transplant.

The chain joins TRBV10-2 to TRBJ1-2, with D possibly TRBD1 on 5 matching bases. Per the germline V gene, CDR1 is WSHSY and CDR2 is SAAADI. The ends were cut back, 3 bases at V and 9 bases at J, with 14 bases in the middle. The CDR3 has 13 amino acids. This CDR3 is CASSDPWGVSYTF. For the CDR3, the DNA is TGCGCCAGCAGTGACCCTTGGGGCGTGAGCTACACCTTC.

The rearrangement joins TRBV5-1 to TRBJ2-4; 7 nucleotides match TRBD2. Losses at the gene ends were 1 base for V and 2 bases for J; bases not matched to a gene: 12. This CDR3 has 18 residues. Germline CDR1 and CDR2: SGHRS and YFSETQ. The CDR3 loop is CASSLSPGLAVPKNIQYF. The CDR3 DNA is TGCGCCAGCAGCTTGAGCCCAGGGCTAGCGGTTCCCAAAAACATTCAGTACTTC.

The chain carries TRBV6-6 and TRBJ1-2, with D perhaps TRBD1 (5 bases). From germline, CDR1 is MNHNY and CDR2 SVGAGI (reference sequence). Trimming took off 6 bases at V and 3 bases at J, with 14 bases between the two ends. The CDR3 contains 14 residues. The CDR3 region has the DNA TGTGCCAGCAGGGACGACAGTTTTCACTATGGCTACACCTTC. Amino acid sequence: CASRDDSFHYGYTF.

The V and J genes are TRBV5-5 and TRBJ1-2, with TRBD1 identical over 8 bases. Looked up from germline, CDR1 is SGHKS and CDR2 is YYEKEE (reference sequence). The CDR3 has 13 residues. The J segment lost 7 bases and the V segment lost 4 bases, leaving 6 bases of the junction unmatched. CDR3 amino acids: CASSPWTGSGYTF. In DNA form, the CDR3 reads TGTGCCAGCAGCCCCTGGACAGGGAGTGGCTACACCTTC. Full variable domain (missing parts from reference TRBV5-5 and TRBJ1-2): DAGVTQSPTHLIKTRGQQVTLRCSPISGHKSVSWYQQVLGQGPQFIFQYYEKEERGRGNFPDRFSARQFPNYSSELNVNALLLGDSALYLCASSPWTGSGYTFGSGTRLTVV.

The CDR3 sequence: CASSYGDRHIYEQYF. CDR3 DNA sequence: TGTGCCAGCAGTTACGGGGACAGGCATATCTACGAGCAGTACTTC. The chain uses TRBV6-6 and TRBJ2-7; 8 bases align to TRBD1. Trimming at V came to 2 bases and at J to 3 bases, leaving 6 bases not matched to a gene. The CDR3 runs to 15 residues. Germline CDR1 reads MNHNY; CDR2 reads SVGAGI (reference sequence).

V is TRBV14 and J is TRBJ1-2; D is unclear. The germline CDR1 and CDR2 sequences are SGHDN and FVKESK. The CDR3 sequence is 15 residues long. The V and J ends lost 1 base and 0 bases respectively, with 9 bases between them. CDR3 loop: CASSQGLKANYGYTF. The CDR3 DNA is TGTGCCAGCAGCCAAGGACTGAAAGCTAACTATGGCTACACCTTC.

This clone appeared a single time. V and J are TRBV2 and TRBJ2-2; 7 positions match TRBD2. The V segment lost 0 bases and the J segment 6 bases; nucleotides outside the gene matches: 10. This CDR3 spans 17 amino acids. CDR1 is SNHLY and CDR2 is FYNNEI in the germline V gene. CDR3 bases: TGTGCCAGCAGTGAAGCGACTGGACTAGTTTGGCCCGGGGAGCTGTTTTTT. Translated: CASSEATGLVWPGELFF.

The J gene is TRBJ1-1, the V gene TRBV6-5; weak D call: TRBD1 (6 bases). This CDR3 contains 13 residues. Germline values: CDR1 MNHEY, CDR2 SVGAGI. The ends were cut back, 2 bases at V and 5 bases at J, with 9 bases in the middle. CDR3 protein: CASSYEGDTEAFF. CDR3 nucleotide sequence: TGTGCCAGCAGTTACGAGGGGGATACTGAAGCTTTCTTT.